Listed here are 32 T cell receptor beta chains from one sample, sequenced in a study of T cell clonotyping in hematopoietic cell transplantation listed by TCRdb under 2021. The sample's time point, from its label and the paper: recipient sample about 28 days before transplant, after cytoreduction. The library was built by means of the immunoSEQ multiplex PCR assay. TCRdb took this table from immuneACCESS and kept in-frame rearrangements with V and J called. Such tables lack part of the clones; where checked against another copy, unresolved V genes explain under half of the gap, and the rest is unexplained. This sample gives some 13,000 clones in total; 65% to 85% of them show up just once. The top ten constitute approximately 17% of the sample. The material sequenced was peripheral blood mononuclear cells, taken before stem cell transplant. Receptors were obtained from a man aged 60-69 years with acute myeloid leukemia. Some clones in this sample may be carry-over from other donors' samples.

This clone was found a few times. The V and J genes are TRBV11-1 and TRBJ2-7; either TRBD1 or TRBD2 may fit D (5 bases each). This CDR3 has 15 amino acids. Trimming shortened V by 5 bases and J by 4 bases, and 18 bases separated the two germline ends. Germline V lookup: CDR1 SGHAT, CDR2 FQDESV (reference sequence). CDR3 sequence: CASSARDGQDYEQYF. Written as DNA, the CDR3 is TGTGCCAGCAGCGCCCGGGACGGACAAGATTACGAGCAGTACTTC.

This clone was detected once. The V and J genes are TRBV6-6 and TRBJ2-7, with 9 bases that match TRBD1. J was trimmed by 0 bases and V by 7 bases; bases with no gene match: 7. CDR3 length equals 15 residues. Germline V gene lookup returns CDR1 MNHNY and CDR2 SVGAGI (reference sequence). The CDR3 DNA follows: TGTGCCAGCACCTCTACAGGGGGCCACTCCTACGAGCAGTACTTC. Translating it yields CASTSTGGHSYEQYF.

The CDR3 spells CATPGTLSNQPQHF. Written as DNA, the CDR3 is TGTGCCACACCCGGGACACTTAGCAATCAGCCCCAGCATTTT. This rearrangement joins TRBV6-1 to TRBJ1-5, with D perhaps matching TRBD1 (6 bases). Germline CDR1 MNHNS, CDR2 SASEGT. The CDR3 contains 14 residues. The V and J ends lost 10 bases and 0 bases respectively, with 13 bases between them.

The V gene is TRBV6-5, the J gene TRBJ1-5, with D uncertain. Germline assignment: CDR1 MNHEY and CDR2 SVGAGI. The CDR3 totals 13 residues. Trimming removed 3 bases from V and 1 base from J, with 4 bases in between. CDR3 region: CASSYRSNQPQHF. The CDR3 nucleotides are TGTGCCAGCAGTTATCGGAGCAATCAGCCCCAGCATTTT.

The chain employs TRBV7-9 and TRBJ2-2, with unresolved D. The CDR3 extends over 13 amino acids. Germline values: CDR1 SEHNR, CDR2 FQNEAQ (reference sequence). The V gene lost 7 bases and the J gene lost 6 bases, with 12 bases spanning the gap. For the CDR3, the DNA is TGTGCCAGCACCCTTGATGGGCCCGGGGAGCTGTTTTTT. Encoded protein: CASTLDGPGELFF.

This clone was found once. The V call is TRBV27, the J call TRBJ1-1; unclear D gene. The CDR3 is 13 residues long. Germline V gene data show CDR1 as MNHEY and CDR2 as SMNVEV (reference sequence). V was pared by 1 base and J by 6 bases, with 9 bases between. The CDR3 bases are TGTGCCAGCAGTTTATTAGGCACCTCTGAAGCTTTCTTT. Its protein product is CASSLLGTSEAFF.

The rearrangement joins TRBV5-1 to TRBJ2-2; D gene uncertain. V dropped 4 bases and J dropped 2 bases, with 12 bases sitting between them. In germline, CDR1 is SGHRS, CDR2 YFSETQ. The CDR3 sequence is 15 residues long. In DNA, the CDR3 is TGCGCCAGCAGCGTGGCTGCCACCAACACCGGGGAGCTGTTTTTT. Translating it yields CASSVAATNTGELFF.

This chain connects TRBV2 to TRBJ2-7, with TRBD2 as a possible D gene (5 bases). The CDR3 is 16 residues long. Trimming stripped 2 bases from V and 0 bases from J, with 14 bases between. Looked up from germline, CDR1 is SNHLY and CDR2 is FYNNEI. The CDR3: CASSEMEEEGSYEQYF. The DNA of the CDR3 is TGTGCCAGCAGTGAAATGGAGGAAGAGGGCTCCTACGAGCAGTACTTC.

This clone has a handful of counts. CDR3 nucleotide sequence: TGTGCCTGGACCCGGGACCTTCACTATGGCTACACCTTC. It specifies CAWTRDLHYGYTF. The chain has TRBV30 and TRBJ1-2; D is possibly TRBD1 (5 bases). Germline assignment: CDR1 GTSNPN and CDR2 SVGIG (reference sequence). The CDR3 is 13 amino acids. Trimming pared 4 bases from V and 3 bases from J, leaving 12 bases between.

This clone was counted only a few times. The CDR3 DNA follows: TGCAGCGTTGGGGACATCTCCGGGCCCAGATTGATGCGAGCTTTCTTT. Amino acids: CSVGDISGPRLMRAFF. The V call is TRBV29-1, the J call TRBJ1-1; D might be TRBD1 (6 bases). The CDR3 loop spans 16 amino acids. CDR1 and CDR2 (germline): SQVTM, ANQGSEA. V dropped 4 bases and J dropped 10 bases, with 28 bases sitting between them.

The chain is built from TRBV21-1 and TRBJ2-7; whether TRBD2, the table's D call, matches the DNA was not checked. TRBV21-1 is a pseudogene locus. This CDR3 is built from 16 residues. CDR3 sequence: CASSSEGLAGGYEQYF. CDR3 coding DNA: TGTGCCAGCAGCTCCGAAGGGCTAGCGGGAGGCTACGAGCAGTACTTC.

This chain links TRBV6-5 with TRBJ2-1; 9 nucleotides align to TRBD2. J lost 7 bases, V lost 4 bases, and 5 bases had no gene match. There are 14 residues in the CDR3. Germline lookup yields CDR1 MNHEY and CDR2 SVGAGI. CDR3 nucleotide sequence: TGTGCCAGCAGTTTGAATAGCGGGGGAAATGAGCAGTTCTTC. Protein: CASSLNSGGNEQFF.

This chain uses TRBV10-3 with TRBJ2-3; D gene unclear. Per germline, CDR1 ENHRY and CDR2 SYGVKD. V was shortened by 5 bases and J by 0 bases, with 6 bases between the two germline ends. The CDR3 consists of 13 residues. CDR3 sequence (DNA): TGTGCCATCAGTTGGCCGAGCACAGATACGCAGTATTTT. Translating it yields CAISWPSTDTQYF.

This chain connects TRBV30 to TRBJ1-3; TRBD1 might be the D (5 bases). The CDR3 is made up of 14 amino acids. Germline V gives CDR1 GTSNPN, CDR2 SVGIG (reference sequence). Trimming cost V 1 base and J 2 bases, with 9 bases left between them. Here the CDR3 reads CAWSGFRAGNTIYF. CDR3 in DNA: TGTGCCTGGAGTGGGTTCAGGGCTGGAAACACCATATATTTT. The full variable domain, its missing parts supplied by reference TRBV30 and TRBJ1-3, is SQTIHQWPATLVQPVGSPLSLECTVEGTSNPNLYWYRQAAGRGLQLLFYSVGIGQISSEVPQNLSASRPQDRQFILSSKKLLLSDSGFYLCAWSGFRAGNTIYFGEGSWLTVV.

CDR3 protein: CASGRGGLGNEQFF. The CDR3 region has the DNA TGTGCCAGCGGCCGGGGCGGGTTGGGCAATGAGCAGTTCTTC. The chain carries TRBV7-3 and TRBJ2-1; D may be TRBD1 or TRBD2 (5 bases each). Germline CDR1 and CDR2: SGHTA and FQGTGA. This CDR3 is built from 14 residues. V was shortened by 8 bases and J by 6 bases, with 17 bases between the two germline ends.

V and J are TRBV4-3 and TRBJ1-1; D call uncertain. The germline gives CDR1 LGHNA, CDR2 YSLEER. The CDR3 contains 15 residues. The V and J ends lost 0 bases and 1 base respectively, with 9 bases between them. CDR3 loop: CASSQDGSWNTEAFF. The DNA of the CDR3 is TGCGCCAGCAGCCAAGATGGATCGTGGAACACTGAAGCTTTCTTT.

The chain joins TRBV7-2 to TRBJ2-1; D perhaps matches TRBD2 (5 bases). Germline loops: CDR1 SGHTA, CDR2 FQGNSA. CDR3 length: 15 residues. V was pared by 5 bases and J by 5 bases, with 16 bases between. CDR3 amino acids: CASSPRTSGHNEQFF. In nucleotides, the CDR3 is TGTGCCAGCAGCCCTCGAACTAGTGGCCACAATGAGCAGTTCTTC.

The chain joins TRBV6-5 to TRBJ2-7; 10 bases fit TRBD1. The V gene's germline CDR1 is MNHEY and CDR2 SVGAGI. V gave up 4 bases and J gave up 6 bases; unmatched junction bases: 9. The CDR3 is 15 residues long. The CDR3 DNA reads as TGTGCCAGCAGTTGGGGAGGCGGGACAGGGGCCGAGCAGTACTTC. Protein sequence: CASSWGGGTGAEQYF.

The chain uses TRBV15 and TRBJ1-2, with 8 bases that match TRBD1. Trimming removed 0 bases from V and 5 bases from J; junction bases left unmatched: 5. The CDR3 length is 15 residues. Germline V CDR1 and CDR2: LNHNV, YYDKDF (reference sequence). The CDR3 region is CATSREAGGVYGYTF. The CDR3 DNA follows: TGTGCCACCAGCAGAGAGGCAGGGGGCGTGTATGGCTACACCTTC.

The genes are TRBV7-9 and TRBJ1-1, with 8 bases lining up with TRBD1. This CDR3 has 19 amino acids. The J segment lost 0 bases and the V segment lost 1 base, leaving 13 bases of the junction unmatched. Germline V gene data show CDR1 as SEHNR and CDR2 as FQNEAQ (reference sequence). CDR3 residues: CASSLEVRGQALMNTEAFF. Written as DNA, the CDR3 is TGTGCCAGCAGCTTAGAGGTTCGGGGACAGGCCCTCATGAACACTGAAGCTTTCTTT.

CDR3 region: CASSRKRGSTDTQYF. The CDR3 nucleotides are TGTGCCAGCTCCCGGAAGAGGGGGAGCACAGATACGCAGTATTTT. The chain carries TRBV2 and TRBJ2-3; D perhaps matches TRBD1 (6 bases). The CDR3 contains 15 residues. Germline CDR1 SNHLY, CDR2 FYNNEI. Deletions cut 8 bases from V and 0 bases from J, with 15 bases between.

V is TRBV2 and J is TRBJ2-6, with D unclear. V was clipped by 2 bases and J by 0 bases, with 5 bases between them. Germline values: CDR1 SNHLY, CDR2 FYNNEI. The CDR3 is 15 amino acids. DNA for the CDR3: TGTGCCAGCAGTGAAAGTCGCTCTGGGGCCAACGTCCTGACTTTC. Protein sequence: CASSESRSGANVLTF.

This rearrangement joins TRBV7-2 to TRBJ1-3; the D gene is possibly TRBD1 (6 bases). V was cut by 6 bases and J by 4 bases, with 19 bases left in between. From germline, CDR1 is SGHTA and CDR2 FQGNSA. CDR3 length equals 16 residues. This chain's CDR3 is CASSPRGGAMGNTIYF. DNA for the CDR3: TGTGCCAGCAGTCCCCGAGGGGGGGCTATGGGAAACACCATATATTTT.

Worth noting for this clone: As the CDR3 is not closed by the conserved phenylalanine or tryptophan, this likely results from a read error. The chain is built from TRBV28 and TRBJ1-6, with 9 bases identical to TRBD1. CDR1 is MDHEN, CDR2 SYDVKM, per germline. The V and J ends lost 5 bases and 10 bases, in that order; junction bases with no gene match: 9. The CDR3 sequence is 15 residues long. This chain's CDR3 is CASSEDRGGGSPLHL. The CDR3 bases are TGTGCCAGCAGTGAGGACAGGGGAGGAGGATCACCCCTCCACCTT.

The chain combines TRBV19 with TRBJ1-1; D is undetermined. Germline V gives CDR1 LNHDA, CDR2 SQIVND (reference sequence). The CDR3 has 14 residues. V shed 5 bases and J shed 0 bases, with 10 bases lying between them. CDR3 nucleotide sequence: TGTGCCAGTAGTCCTGCGGGTGTGAACACTGAAGCTTTCTTT. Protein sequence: CASSPAGVNTEAFF.

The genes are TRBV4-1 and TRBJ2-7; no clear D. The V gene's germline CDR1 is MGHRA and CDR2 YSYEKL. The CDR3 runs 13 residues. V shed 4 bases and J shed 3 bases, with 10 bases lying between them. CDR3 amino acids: CASSPVTYYEQYF. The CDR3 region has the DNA TGCGCCAGCAGCCCCGTCACATACTACGAGCAGTACTTC.

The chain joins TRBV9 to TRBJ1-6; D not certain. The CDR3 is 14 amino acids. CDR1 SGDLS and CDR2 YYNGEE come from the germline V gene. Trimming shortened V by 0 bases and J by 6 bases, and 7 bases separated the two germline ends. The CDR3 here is CASSVDDGNSPLHF. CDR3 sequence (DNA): TGTGCCAGCAGCGTAGATGACGGTAATTCACCCCTCCACTTT.

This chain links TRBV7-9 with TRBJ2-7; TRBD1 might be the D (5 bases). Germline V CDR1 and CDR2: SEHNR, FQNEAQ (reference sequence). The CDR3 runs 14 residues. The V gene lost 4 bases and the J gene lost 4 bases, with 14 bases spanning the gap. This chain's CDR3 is CASSSEFRAYEQYF. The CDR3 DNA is TGTGCCAGCAGCTCGGAATTCAGGGCTTACGAGCAGTACTTC.

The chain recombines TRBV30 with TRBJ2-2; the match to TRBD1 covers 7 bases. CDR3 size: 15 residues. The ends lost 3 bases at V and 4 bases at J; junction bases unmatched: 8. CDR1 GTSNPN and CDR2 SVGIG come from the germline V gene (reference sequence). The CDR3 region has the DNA TGTGCCTGGAGGAGGGGGCGCACCAGCACCGGGGAGCTGTTTTTT. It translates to CAWRRGRTSTGELFF.

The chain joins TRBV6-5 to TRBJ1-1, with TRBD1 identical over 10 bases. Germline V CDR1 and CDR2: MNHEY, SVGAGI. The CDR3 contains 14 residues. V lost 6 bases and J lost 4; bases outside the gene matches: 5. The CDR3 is CASSRGQGSTEAFF. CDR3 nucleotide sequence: TGTGCCAGCAGCAGGGGACAGGGGAGCACTGAAGCTTTCTTT.

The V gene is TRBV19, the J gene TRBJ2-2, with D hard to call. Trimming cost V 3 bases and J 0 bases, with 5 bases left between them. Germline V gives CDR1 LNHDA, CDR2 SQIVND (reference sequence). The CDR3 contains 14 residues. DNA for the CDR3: TGTGCCAGTAGTATGATGGCGAACACCGGGGAGCTGTTTTTT. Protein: CASSMMANTGELFF.

This CDR3 reads CASSIRQGAVADTQYF. For the CDR3, the DNA is TGTGCCAGCAGCATTAGACAGGGGGCGGTCGCAGATACGCAGTATTTT. The chain is built from TRBV11-3 and TRBJ2-3; 10 positions match TRBD1. Germline assignment: CDR1 SGHNT and CDR2 YENEEA. This CDR3 contains 16 residues. The J segment lost 4 bases and the V segment lost 5 bases, leaving 9 bases of the junction unmatched.